This T cell receptor (beta chain) was retrieved from a study of control samples from healthy donors and cancer patients (dated by TCRdb to 2020 to 2021). The protocol used for the library was the immunoSEQ multiplex PCR assay. Not all clones reach the TCRdb copy of this immuneACCESS table, which keeps in-frame sequences only. Checked studies attribute under half of the gap to unresolved V genes and leave the rest unexplained. The sample table shows 78,000 or so clones, and more than 70% are seen once. The ten largest make up 5% to 7% of the sample. From a lookup of the germline V gene, CDR1 and CDR2 are SNHLY and FYNNEI. Relative to germline, V is missing 10 bases and J is missing 6 bases, with 10 bases of the junction outside any gene match. The CDR3 runs 14 residues from the cysteine to the phenylalanine. Just CDR3 DNA is preserved here, 42 bases in frame from base 1. As to this clone: The specificity of this receptor is unknown. Per-nucleotide qualities are absent, and no much larger clonotype sits a single base away.

Sequenced sample: blood. The V gene is TRBV2 and the J gene is TRBJ2-3, with 10 central nucleotides matching TRBD2. The origin of this receptor is a woman in her forties or fifties in good health. The DNA is as follows: TGTGCCACCGGCGAGCGGGGGGGCTTGGATACGCAGTATTTT. Its coded protein is CATGERGGLDTQYF.